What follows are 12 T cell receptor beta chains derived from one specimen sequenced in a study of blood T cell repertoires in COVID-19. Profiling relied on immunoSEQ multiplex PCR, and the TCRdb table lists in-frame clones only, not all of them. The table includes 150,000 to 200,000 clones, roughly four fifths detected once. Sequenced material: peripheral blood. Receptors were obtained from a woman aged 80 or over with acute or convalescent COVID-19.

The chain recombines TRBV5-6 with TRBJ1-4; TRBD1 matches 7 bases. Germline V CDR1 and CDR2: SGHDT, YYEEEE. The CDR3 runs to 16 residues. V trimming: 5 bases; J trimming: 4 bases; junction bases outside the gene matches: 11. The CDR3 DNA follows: TGTGCCAGCAGGCTTACAGGGGCAGACTTTAATGAAAAACTGTTTTTT. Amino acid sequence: CASRLTGADFNEKLFF.

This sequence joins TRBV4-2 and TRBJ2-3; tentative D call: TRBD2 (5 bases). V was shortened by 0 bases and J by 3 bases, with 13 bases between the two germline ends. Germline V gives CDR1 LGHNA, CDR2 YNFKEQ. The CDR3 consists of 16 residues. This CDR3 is CASSQEERRWTDTQYF. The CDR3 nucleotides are TGTGCCAGCAGCCAAGAAGAGCGGAGGTGGACAGATACGCAGTATTTT.

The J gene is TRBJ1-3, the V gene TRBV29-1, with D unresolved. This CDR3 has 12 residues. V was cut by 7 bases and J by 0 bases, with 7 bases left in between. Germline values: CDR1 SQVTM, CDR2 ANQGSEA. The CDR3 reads CSGESSGNTIYF. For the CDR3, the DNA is TGCAGCGGGGAGAGCTCTGGAAACACCATATATTTT.

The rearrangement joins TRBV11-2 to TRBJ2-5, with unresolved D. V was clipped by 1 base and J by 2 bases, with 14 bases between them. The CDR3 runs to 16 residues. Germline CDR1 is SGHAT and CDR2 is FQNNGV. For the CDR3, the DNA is TGTGCCAGCAGCTTAGTCGCCTCTCGGGTACAAGAGACCCAGTACTTC. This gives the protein CASSLVASRVQETQYF.

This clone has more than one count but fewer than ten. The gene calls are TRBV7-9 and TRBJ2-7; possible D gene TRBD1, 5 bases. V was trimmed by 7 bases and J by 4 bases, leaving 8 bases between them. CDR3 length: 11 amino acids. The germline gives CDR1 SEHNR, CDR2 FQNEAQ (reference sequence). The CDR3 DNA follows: TGTGCCAGCACTACAGGTTACGAGCAGTACTTC. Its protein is CASTTGYEQYF. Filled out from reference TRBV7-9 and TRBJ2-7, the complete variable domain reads DTGVSQNPRHKITKRGQNVTFRCDPISEHNRLYWYRQTLGQGPEFLTYFQNEAQLEKSRLLSDRFSAERPKGSFSTLEIQRTEQGDSAMYLCASTTGYEQYFGPGTRLTVT.

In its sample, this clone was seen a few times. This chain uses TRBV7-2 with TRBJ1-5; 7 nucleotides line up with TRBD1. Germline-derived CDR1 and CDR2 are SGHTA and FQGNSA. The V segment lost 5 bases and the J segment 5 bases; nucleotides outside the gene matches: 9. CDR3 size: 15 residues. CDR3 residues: CASSPLDRDDQPQHF. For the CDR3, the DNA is TGTGCCAGCAGCCCCCTAGACAGGGATGATCAGCCCCAGCATTTT.

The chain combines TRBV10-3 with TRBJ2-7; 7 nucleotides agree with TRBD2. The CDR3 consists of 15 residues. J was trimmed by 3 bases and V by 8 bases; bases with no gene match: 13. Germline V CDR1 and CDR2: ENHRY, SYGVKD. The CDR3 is CAISLGATGGYEQYF. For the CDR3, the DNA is TGTGCCATCTCCCTTGGGGCCACGGGGGGCTACGAGCAGTACTTC.

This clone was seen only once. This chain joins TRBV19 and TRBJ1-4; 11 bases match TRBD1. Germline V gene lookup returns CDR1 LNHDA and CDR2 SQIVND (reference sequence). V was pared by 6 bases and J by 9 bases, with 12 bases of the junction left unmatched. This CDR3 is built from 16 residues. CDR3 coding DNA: TGTGCCAGTAGATTGAGCCCGGGACAGGGGGGCAAAAAACTGTTTTTT. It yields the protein CASRLSPGQGGKKLFF.

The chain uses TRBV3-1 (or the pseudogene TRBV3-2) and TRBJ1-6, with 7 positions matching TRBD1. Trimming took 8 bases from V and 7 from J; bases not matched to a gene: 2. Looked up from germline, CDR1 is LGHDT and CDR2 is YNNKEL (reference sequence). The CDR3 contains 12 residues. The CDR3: CASQGVNSPLHF. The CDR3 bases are TGTGCCAGCCAGGGGGTAAATTCACCCCTCCACTTT.

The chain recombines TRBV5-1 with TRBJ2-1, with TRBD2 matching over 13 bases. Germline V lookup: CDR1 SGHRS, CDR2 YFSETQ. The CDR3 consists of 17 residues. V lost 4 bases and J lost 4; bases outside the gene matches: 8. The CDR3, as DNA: TGCGCCAGCAGCCTTCGGGGGACTAGCGGGATATACAATGAGCAGTTCTTC. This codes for CASSLRGTSGIYNEQFF.

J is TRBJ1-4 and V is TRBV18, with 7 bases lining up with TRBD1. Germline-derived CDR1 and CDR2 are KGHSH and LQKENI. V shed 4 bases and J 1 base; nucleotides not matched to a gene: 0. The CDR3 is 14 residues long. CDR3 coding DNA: TGTGCCAGCTCACGGGACAGAACTAATGAAAAACTGTTTTTT. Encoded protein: CASSRDRTNEKLFF.

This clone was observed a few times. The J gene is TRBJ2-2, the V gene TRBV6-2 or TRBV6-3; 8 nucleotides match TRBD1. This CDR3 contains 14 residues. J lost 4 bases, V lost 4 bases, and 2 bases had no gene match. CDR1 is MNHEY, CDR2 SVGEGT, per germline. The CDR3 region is CASSLGQGTGELFF. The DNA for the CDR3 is TGTGCCAGCAGTTTAGGACAGGGCACCGGGGAGCTGTTTTTT.